The rows below give T cell receptor beta chains drawn from one sample of a study of T cell responses to AZD1222 COVID-19 vaccine. Profiling relied on immunoSEQ multiplex PCR, and the TCRdb table lists in-frame clones only, not all of them. This table holds around 110,000 clones, 90% to 95% found once. The source material was peripheral blood, sampled on day 0 of AZD1222 vaccination. The receptors come from an adult in good health. Each CDR3 is given with its conserved first and last residue. D genes are given only for firm matches. Clone sizes are given selectively: once, few, many, or a class where the clone is expanded.

TRBD1	NA	TRBJ2-5	TRBV5-1	15	TGCGCCAGCAGCTTGCGACAGGGGGGCCAAGAGACCCAGTACTTC	CASSLRQGGQETQYF
NA	NA	TRBJ1-4	TRBV19	14	TGTGCCAGTAGTCCCGCGACCCGCGATGAAAAACTGTTTTTT	CASSPATRDEKLFF
NA	NA	TRBJ2-7	TRBV5-6	15	TGTGCCAGCAGCTTCGGGACATCGGGCTCCTACGAGCAGTACTTC	CASSFGTSGSYEQYF
NA	NA	TRBJ2-2	TRBV30	14	TGTGCCTGGAAAAGGACAACGAACACCGGGGAGCTGTTTTTT	CAWKRTTNTGELFF
NA	NA	TRBJ1-2	TRBV30	12	TGTGCCTGGCTGGACCTCTCTAGCGGCTACACCTTC	CAWLDLSSGYTF
NA	NA	TRBJ2-3	TRBV21-1	16	TGTGCCAGCACCAACGGGGGGCCCCACCCCACAGATACGCAGTATTTT	CASTNGGPHPTDTQYF
NA	NA	TRBJ2-1	TRBV9	15	TGTGCCAGCAGCGTAGGTAGCGGAGGATACAATGAGCAGTTCTTC	CASSVGSGGYNEQFF
TRBD1	NA	TRBJ1-1	TRBV7-8	12	TGTGCCAGCAGTCCGACAGGGGCAGAAGCTTTCTTT	CASSPTGAEAFF
NA	NA	TRBJ1-2	TRBV2	11	TGTGCCAGCTGGACAGTATATGGCTACACCTTC	CASWTVYGYTF
TRBD1	NA	TRBJ1-2	TRBV7-3	13	TGTGCCAGCAGCGCTCAGGGGGCACAGGGCTACACCTTC	CASSAQGAQGYTF
NA	NA	TRBJ1-5	TRBV30	14	TGTGCCTGGAGCATCAAAGACGGTACGGGGCCCCAGCATTTT	CAWSIKDGTGPQHF
TRBD2	NA	TRBJ2-1	TRBV18	17	TGTGCCAGCTCACCGGCGGGGACTAGCGGGAGAGGCTATGAGCAGTTCTTC	CASSPAGTSGRGYEQFF
NA	once	TRBJ2-4	TRBV2	15	TGTGCCAGCAGTGACATGAATCTGGCCAAAAACATTCAGTACTTC	CASSDMNLAKNIQYF
NA	once	TRBJ2-2	TRBV19	15	TGTGCCAGTAGTATTTTGGCGGGTTACGCCGGGGAGCTGTTTTTT	CASSILAGYAGELFF
NA	NA	TRBJ1-1	TRBV29-1	12	TGCAGCATTTTGCCCCGGGGCACTGAAGCTTTCTTT	CSILPRGTEAFF
NA	NA	TRBJ1-5	TRBV28	14	TGTGCCAGCAGTCCAATGGGGGCGGGGCAGCCCCAGCATTTT	CASSPMGAGQPQHF
TRBD1	NA	TRBJ2-3	TRBV15	16	TGTGCCACCAGCAGAGGACAGGGACCTCGCCCCGATACGCAGTATTTT	CATSRGQGPRPDTQYF
NA	NA	TRBJ2-2	TRBV6-1	15	TGTGCCAGCAGTGAAGCGCCAGGATCCACCGGGGAGCTGTTTTTT	CASSEAPGSTGELFF
TRBD1	once	TRBJ1-2	TRBV6-5	15	TGTGCCAGCAGTTACTCGCGGGGGACAGGGGGCCCTTACACCTTC	CASSYSRGTGGPYTF
NA	NA	TRBJ1-2	TRBV28	13	TGTGCCAGCGGGGTCGGGCAGCTATATGGCTACACCTTC	CASGVGQLYGYTF
NA	NA	TRBJ2-7	TRBV28	12	TGTGCCAGCACAGACACAACCTACGAGCAGTACTTC	CASTDTTYEQYF
TRBD1	NA	TRBJ1-1	TRBV27	16	TGTGCCAGCAGTTTAAAGGGACAGGGGAAGGGGACTGAAGCTTTCTTT	CASSLKGQGKGTEAFF
NA	NA	TRBJ1-1	TRBV30	13	TGTGCCTGGAGTGGGAGGGGTAACACTGAAGCTTTCTTT	CAWSGRGNTEAFF
NA	NA	TRBJ1-1	TRBV20-1	15	TGCAGTGCTAGTCCCGACAGGATTCGAAACACTGAAGCTTTCTTT	CSASPDRIRNTEAFF
TRBD2	NA	TRBJ2-7	TRBV18	16	TGTGCCAGCTCACCCTCCGTGGGGCGGGAGGAGCGCGAGCAGTACTTC	CASSPSVGREEREQYF
TRBD2	NA	TRBJ2-2	TRBV2	16	TGTGCCAGCACTATCCTAGCGGGAGGGAGGACCGGGGAGCTGTTTTTT	CASTILAGGRTGELFF
TRBD1	once	TRBJ1-2	TRBV10-3	13	TGTGCCATCAGTCTACAGGGGGGCTATGGCTACACCTTC	CAISLQGGYGYTF
NA	once	TRBJ1-3	TRBV25-1	15	TGTGCCAGCAGTGATCACAGGGCGTCCGGAAACACCATATATTTT	CASSDHRASGNTIYF
NA	few	TRBJ1-1	TRBV6-5	15	TGTGCCAGCAGTTACTCGAGGACGACATCAGCTGAAGCTTTCTTT	CASSYSRTTSAEAFF
TRBD1	NA	TRBJ1-1	TRBV20-1	11	TGCAGTGCCCCGCAGGGGGCTCTGGCTTTCTTT	CSAPQGALAFF
NA	NA	TRBJ1-1	TRBV19	15	TGTGCCAGTAGTGTGTTCACTGGGGCGAACACTGAAGCTTTCTTT	CASSVFTGANTEAFF
NA	NA	TRBJ1-1	TRBV19	13	TGTGCCAGTAGTGTTCAGGGGTGGACTGAAGCTTTCTTT	CASSVQGWTEAFF
NA	NA	TRBJ2-2	TRBV24-1	15	TGTGCCACCAGTGATCAAAGGGTCCTAGGCGGGGAGCTGTTTTTT	CATSDQRVLGGELFF
NA	NA	TRBJ1-2	TRBV4-1	14	TGCGCCAGCAGCCAAGATCAGGGAACCTATGGCTACACCTTC	CASSQDQGTYGYTF
NA	NA	TRBJ2-2	TRBV4-1	15	TGCGCCAGCAGGAGTGGGACCTTCAACACCGGGGAGCTGTTTTTT	CASRSGTFNTGELFF
TRBD1	NA	TRBJ2-7	TRBV18	14	TGTGCCAGCTCACAGGGACAGGTAGACTACGAGCAGTACTTC	CASSQGQVDYEQYF
TRBD1	NA	TRBJ1-2	TRBV18	14	TGTGCCAGCTCACCAAGGGACAGGGGCTATGGCTACACCTTC	CASSPRDRGYGYTF
NA	once	TRBJ1-1	TRBV14	11	TGTGCCAGCAGCCAAGGGTCCTACCTCCGCTTT	CASSQGSYLRF
NA	NA	TRBJ2-1	TRBV4-2	15	TGTGCCAGCAGCACCCCATGGTTGGCGACCAATGAGCAGTTCTTC	CASSTPWLATNEQFF
NA	NA	TRBJ2-1	TRBV19	12	TGTGCCAGTAGTATAGTTGCCAATGAGCAGTTCTTC	CASSIVANEQFF
NA	NA	TRBJ2-2	TRBV5-1	15	TGCGCCAGCAGCCCGACAGTCGGAAACACCGGGGAGCTGTTTTTT	CASSPTVGNTGELFF